The entry that follows covers one TCR beta chain sequence. Its matching antigen is unknown. The record originates from a study of cytomegalovirus exposure and HLA in healthy donors. The PCR made use of 60 Vbeta and 13 Jbeta primers. Repertoires were generated with immunoSEQ multiplex PCR, while TCRdb's copy carries only in-frame clones and drops some. The sample carries around 190,000 clones, around 90% recorded once. General study points: The study put roughly 160 TCR beta chains on its list as cytomegalovirus-associated. Later analysis reportedly placed an Asian-associated ancestry cluster below the roughly 680-donor mean in N-insertions.

Material: PBMCs. This clonotype was sampled from a woman younger than 35 in good health and CMV-seronegative.

CDR3 in amino acids: CASQVNTEAFF. The CDR3 DNA reads as TGTGCCAGCCAGGTGAACACTGAAGCTTTCTTT. The V call is TRBV6-1, the J call TRBJ1-1, with D hard to call. The V gene lost 8 bases and the J gene lost 0 bases, with 4 bases spanning the gap. The CDR3 consists of 11 residues. In germline, CDR1 is MNHNS, CDR2 SASEGT.